This T cell receptor beta chain was documented in a study of cytomegalovirus exposure and HLA in healthy donors (dated by TCRdb to about 2017). Regarding the complete study: An earlier analysis of approximately 590 of the donors reported 276 Gb of sequence data and around 110 million unique TCR beta sequences from about 180 million T cells. About 280 gigabases of sequencing data and 78 million or so unique TCR sequences were included in an early release covering around 650 HLA-typed donors. Of the 300 to 500 genotyped donors, roughly 76% were placed in the genetic ancestry cluster associated with self-reported Caucasian donors. The study aimed to test whether cataloging public T cell receptors could reveal signatures of past pathogen exposure. The study profiled the T cell repertoires of around 700 subjects by immunosequencing and related them to cytomegalovirus serostatus. Along with the approximately 670-subject first cohort, a separate validation cohort of some 130 different subjects was used. The study combined high-throughput TCR immunosequencing, statistical association of individual TCRs with disease status, and machine learning to predict cytomegalovirus infection status. To study patterns of TCR occurrence, a later analysis re-analyzed previously published TCR beta repertoires from around 660 donors and added high-resolution HLA genotyping. The later analysis used no new phenotypic data to find candidate immune exposures, relying instead on TCR beta sequences and their occurrence across donors. An earlier analysis of 500 to 750 of the donors applied high-throughput TCR beta sequencing to assess whether each TCR beta V gene segment acted as functional or pseudogenic. Alongside the repertoire data, information on donor age, sex, ethnicity and CMV serostatus was compiled. In a later genetic analysis, genome-wide SNP genotypes for about three fifths of the 666 donors were used, and that subset was treated as a discovery cohort. All discovery cohort repertoires had been generated on a single sequencing platform. HLA typing covered class I and class II loci at four-digit resolution. Typing coverage differed by locus: A, B, C, DRB1 and DQB1 were typed in about 629-640 donors, DQA1 in about 510, DPA1 in around 600, and DPB1 in 400 to 480. Roughly five DR-DQ haplotypes were handled as single units for association and clustering because linkage in the cohort was strong. Across around 400 genotyped donors of the cohort, an average of approximately 220,000 unique TCR beta nucleotide sequences per donor were sequenced, and approximately 19% of those sequences were non-productive. What the study reported, not specific to this receptor: In vitro tests confirmed that a few of the cytomegalovirus-associated TCR beta chains recognize cytomegalovirus antigens. A further reported finding was that TCR beta sequences accurately predicted the HLA-A and HLA-B alleles for most subjects in the first cohort. The study gave a list of roughly 150 TCR beta chains associated with cytomegalovirus. Assigning TCR associations to individual alleles was difficult when HLA alleles, especially DR and DQ, strongly co-occurred. In an earlier analysis of 500 to 650 of the donors, most TCR beta V segments appeared in productive rearrangements about 87% or about 30% of the time, broadly matching IMGT annotations. A later analysis reported that several top co-occurrence clusters appeared linked to parvovirus B19, influenza, CMV and Epstein-Barr virus. HLA typing was unavailable for some donors at each locus, so association tests used only the typed subset. A later analysis associated 16,951 TCR beta sequences with specific HLA alleles at a false discovery rate of 0.05. V-gene and J-gene trimming of TCR beta chains was associated with a missense DCLRE1C variant in a later genetic analysis, and the association was replicated in an independent cohort. The sequencing pipeline was judged likely to have produced a cluster of highly shared sequence variants as a technical artifact. According to a later analysis, most CMV-associated TCR beta chains appeared to be HLA-restricted, and the HLA associations seemed to be driven largely by CMV exposure. This cohort had only TCR beta chains sequenced, and the lack of alpha or paired-chain data limited which features could be detected. The authors suggested that the approach could potentially be generalized to other disease states and immunological phenotypes. Roughly uniform sequencing depth across donors was assumed in presence/absence analyses, although this assumption may not hold. Immune exposure information for the cohort was limited to CMV serostatus. In a later analysis, the rate of TCR association differed among HLA loci, with DRB1 alleles having the most associated TCRs and HLA-C alleles having the fewest. In both the original and validation cohorts, the classifier was reported to diagnose cytomegalovirus status with high specificity and sensitivity. Correlated functional status among segregating V segments might be attributable to linkage disequilibrium, but an unknown experimental factor could not be ruled out. Most TCR sequences were observed very rarely across donors, whereas some public TCRs were present in many individuals. Because counts were too low, roughly 18 rarely observed V segments, including chromosome 9 orphons, were left out of the earlier analysis of 500 to 750 of the donors. In a later genetic analysis, fewer N-insertions in productive TCRs were reported among donors in an Asian-associated ancestry cluster than the 666-donor mean. In a later analysis, HLA-associated TCR beta chains were found to be more clonally expanded and to have lower generation probabilities than equally common non-associated chains.

The cohort comprised hundreds of healthy bone marrow donors. At the time of sampling, all cohort members were nominally healthy, though unrecorded immune exposures were likely present. The donor tested CMV seronegative and was one of the 352 seronegative cohort members. A peripheral blood sample was collected from each donor, and TCR beta sequencing was performed on peripheral blood mononuclear cells. The Qiagen DNeasy Blood Extraction Kit was used to extract genomic DNA from the blood cell samples. On this clone itself: This clone's antigen is unknown. No quality values exist for individual bases; no much larger clone is one base distant.

Preparation of the library involved the immunoSEQ multiplex PCR assay. A mixture of 60 forward primers for TCR Vbeta segments and 13 reverse primers for TCR Jbeta segments was used in the multiplex PCR. The CDR3 region of rearranged TCR beta genes was amplified from genomic DNA by a multiplex PCR assay. Amplified TCR beta libraries were sequenced as 87-base-pair reads on the Illumina HiSeq System. The authors' analysis ran thus. Across the roughly 700 repertoires, a later analysis counted approximately 83 million unique TCR beta chains, around 11 million of which were shared by at least two donors. A nearest-neighbor algorithm error-corrected the raw reads and collapsed the reads into unique sequences, merging closely related sequences to remove PCR and sequencing errors. V, D and J gene segments were assigned by aligning CDR3 sequences to IMGT reference sequences. For a sequence to be retained, at least a six-nucleotide match to both a V gene segment and a J gene segment was required. Rearrangements were classified as productive when the CDR3 lacked stop codons and remained in frame with V and J, and all other rearrangements were classified as non-productive. Following IMGT convention, CDR3 was defined as the stretch from the second conserved V-encoded cysteine to the conserved J-encoded phenylalanine. The earlier analysis of about 590 of the donors excluded sequences that lacked an unambiguous match to a single V gene segment. In an earlier analysis of around 590 of the donors, a V segment was called functional when productive rearrangements were above 56.7%, and segregating when the standard deviation between donors exceeded 5%. A statistical classification framework was built for diagnosing cytomegalovirus status from the catalog of TCR beta chain sequences. A later analysis assigned V and J genes by comparing TCR nucleotide sequences with IMGT/GENE-DB human TR gene sequences. A later analysis assigned CDR3 sequences and most-parsimonious VDJ recombination scenarios with the TCRdist pipeline. A later analysis defined each TCR beta chain by its CDR3 amino acid sequence plus V-gene family, and excluded reads lacking a unique V-gene family. In a later analysis, 450 to 600 highly shared, low-generation-probability nucleotide sequences were removed to address suspected cross-contamination and a sequencing artifact. A later analysis calculated a clonal expansion index for each public chain from normalized within-repertoire ranks of inferred template counts. In a later analysis, generation probabilities were computed with a VDJ recombination model fitted to out-of-frame rearrangements, and the resulting probabilities were checked against IGoR. In a later analysis, TCR-TCR, TCR-HLA and TCR-CMV co-occurrence was scored with hypergeometric tests, and a repertoire-size bias correction was applied to TCR pairs. In a later analysis, false discovery rates were estimated by permuting HLA or CMV assignments 20 times. In a later analysis, co-occurring TCRs were grouped with DBSCAN, and TCRdist sequence similarity was added when clustering was performed within HLA-allele-positive subsets. Repertoires with fewer than 30,000 or more than 120,000 public chains were left out of co-occurrence clustering, as were five repertoires with anomalous nucleotide sharing. The table comes from immuneACCESS by way of TCRdb, which keeps in-frame sequences with V and J called. Part of the clones is missing from these tables; in studies checked, under half for an unresolved V gene and the rest for unknown reasons. V, J and clone size are taken as reported in that table, and D and trimming were inferred from the DNA itself. Here the sample has roughly 66,000 clones; 55% to 80% occur a single time. The top ten constitute roughly 3% of the sample.

Sample: PBMCs. The TCR originated in a woman in her forties or fifties in good health and CMV-seronegative.

The DNA sequence is given as TGTGCCAGCATTCCAGGGCGCGCATCTGGGGCCAACGTCCTGACTTTC. It translates to CASIPGRASGANVLTF. The chain is made from TRBV6-4 and TRBJ2-6; the D gene is perhaps TRBD1, from 5 matching bases. CDR1 MRHNA and CDR2 SNTAGT are derived from the germline V gene. V gives up 7 bases and J gives up 1 base, and the segment between their germline ends measures 14 bases. CDR3 length: 16 amino acids, cysteine to phenylalanine. Only the CDR3 portion is preserved as DNA: 48 bases, with reading frame beginning at the first base.